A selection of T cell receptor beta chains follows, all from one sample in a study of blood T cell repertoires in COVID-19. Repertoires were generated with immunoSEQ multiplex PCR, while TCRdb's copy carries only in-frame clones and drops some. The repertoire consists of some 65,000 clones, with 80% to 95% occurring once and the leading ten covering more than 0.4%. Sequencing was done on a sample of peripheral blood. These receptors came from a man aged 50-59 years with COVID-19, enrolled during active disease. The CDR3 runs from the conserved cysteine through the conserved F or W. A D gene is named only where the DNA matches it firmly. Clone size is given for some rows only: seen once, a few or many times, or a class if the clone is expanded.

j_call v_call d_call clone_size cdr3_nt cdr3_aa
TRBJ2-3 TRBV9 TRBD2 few TGTGCCAGCAGCGTAAGGGCGGGAGACGACACAGATACGCAGTATTTT CASSVRAGDDTDTQYF
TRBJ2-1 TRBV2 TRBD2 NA TGTGCCAGCAGGCCTTTTAGCGGGGGCTACAATGAGCAGTTCTTC CASRPFSGGYNEQFF
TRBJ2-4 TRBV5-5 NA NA TGTGCCAGCAGCCCGTTAGATAAGCCGCACATTCAGTACTTC CASSPLDKPHIQYF
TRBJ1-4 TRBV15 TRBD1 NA TGTGCCACCAGCAGAGATGGCGGGACAGACAACCCGAGATGGAAACTGTTTTTT CATSRDGGTDNPRWKLFF
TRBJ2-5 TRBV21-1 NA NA TGTGCCAGCAGCAACAGGGTTTGTGAGACCCAGTACTTC CASSNRVCETQYF
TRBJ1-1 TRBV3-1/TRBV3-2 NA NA TGTGCCAGCAGCCAAGTTAGGGGATCTGAAGCTTTCTTT CASSQVRGSEAFF
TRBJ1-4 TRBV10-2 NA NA TGCGCCAGGATTTTGGCACCGAATGAAAAACTGTTTTTT CARILAPNEKLFF
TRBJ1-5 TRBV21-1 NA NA TGTGCCAGCAGCTCGGGGGGGGGCGGTCAGCCCCAGCATTTT CASSSGGGGQPQHF
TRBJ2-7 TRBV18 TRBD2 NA TGTGCCAGCTCACCAATAACTAGCGGGACATTCCCCTACGAGCAGTACTTC CASSPITSGTFPYEQYF
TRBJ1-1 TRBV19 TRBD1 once TGTGCCAGTAGTACGGGCGGGACAGCCCATGCTGAAGCTTTCTTT CASSTGGTAHAEAFF
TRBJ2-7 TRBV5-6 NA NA TGTGCCAGCAGCTTGGGACAGTCCTACGAGCAGTACTTC CASSLGQSYEQYF
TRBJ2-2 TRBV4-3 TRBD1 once TGCGCCAGCAGCCAGCCGGGACAGGGGGCGAACACCGGGGAGCTGTTTTTT CASSQPGQGANTGELFF
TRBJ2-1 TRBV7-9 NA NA TGTGCCAGCAGCTCCTCCGATGAGGGCGGGTACTACAATGAGCAGTTCTTC CASSSSDEGGYYNEQFF
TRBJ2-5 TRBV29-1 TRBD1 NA TGCAGCGTAGACCTACAGGGGCGGCAAGAGACCCAGTACTTC CSVDLQGRQETQYF
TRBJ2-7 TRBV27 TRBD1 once TGTGCCAGCAGAGGGACAGGGGTCTACGAGCAGTACTTC CASRGTGVYEQYF
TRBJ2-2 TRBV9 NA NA TGTGCCAGCAGCACCGGGAACACTAACACCGGGGAGCTGTTTTTT CASSTGNTNTGELFF
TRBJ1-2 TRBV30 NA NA TGTGCCTGGAGTTCAGGGAATCAGTATGGCTACACCTTC CAWSSGNQYGYTF
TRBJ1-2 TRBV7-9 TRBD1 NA TGTGCCAGCAGCTTAGAGGCAGGGGGCGCGAAGAACTATGGCTACACCTTC CASSLEAGGAKNYGYTF
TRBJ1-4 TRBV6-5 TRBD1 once TGTGCCAGCAGACGTACAGGGGGTGAAAAACTGTTTTTT CASRRTGGEKLFF
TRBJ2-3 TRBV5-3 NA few TGTGCCAGAAGCCCCACAGGGGGGGGAGACACAGATACGCAGTATTTT CARSPTGGGDTDTQYF
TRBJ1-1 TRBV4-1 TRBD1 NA TGCGCCAGCAGCCACTGGACAGGGCAGAACACTGAAGCTTTCTTT CASSHWTGQNTEAFF
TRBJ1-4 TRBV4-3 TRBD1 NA TGCGCCAGCAGCCCGTCCGGGACAGGGGAAAAACTGTTTTTT CASSPSGTGEKLFF
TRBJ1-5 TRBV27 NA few TGTGCCAGCAGATTGGCAGGGATCAATCAGCCCCAGCATTTT CASRLAGINQPQHF
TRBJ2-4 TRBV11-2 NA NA TGTGCCAGCAGCCGTACCGGACTAGCCAAAAACATTCAGTACTTC CASSRTGLAKNIQYF
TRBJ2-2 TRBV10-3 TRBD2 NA TGTGCCATCAGTGAATGGGGGAGGGCGAACACCGGGGAGCTGTTTTTT CAISEWGRANTGELFF
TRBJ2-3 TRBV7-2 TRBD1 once TGTGCCAGCAGCCTCCGACAGGGGATGAGCACAGATACGCAGTATTTT CASSLRQGMSTDTQYF
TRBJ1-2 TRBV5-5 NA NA TGTGCCAGCATCGACAGGCTTAACTATGGCTACACCTTC CASIDRLNYGYTF
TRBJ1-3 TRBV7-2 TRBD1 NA TGTGCCAGCAGCCCAGGGGGGACGAGCTCTGGAAACACCATATATTTT CASSPGGTSSGNTIYF
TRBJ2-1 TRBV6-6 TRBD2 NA TGTGCCAGCAGACTAGCGGGAGGCCTCTCCTACAATGAGCAGTTCTTC CASRLAGGLSYNEQFF
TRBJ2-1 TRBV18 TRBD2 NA TGTGCCAGCTCACGAGGACTAGCGGGAGTCAGCTCCTACAATGAGCAGTTCTTC CASSRGLAGVSSYNEQFF
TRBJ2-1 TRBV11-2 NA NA TGTGCCAGCAGCTTAGACCCTAGCTATCATGAGCAGTTCTTC CASSLDPSYHEQFF
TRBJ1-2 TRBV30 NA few TGTGCCTGGAGTAGCAACAGGGACTATGGCTACACCTTC CAWSSNRDYGYTF
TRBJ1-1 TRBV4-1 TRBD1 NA TGCGCCAGCAGCCACCTAGGACAGGGGAACACTGAAGCTTTCTTT CASSHLGQGNTEAFF
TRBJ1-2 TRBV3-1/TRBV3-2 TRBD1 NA TGTGCCAGCAGCCATTACCGGGACAGGGCTAACTATGGCTACACCTTC CASSHYRDRANYGYTF
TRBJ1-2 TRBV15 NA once TGTGCCACCAGCAGAGATGGGCGGGAGGTCTATGGCTACACCTTC CATSRDGREVYGYTF
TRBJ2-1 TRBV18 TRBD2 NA TGTGCCAGCTCAGGTGAAGCGGGAGCAAATGAGCAGTTCTTC CASSGEAGANEQFF
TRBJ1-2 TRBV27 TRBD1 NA TGTGCCAGCAGTCCCACAGGGGTCGTAGGCTATGGCTACACCTTC CASSPTGVVGYGYTF
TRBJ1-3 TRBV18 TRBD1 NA TGTGCCAGCTCACCCGACCCCGGGACAGGGCTACCCGTCGACTCTGGAAACACCATATATTTT CASSPDPGTGLPVDSGNTIYF
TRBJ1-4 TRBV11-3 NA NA TGTGCCAGCAGCCCAGATAAGACAGAAGTTAATGAAAAACTGTTTTTT CASSPDKTEVNEKLFF
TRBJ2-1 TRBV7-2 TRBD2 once TGTGCCAGCAGCTTAGTAGCTAGCGGGACATACAATGAGCAGTTCTTC CASSLVASGTYNEQFF
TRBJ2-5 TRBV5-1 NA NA TGCGCCAGCAGCTCTCAGGGTAGGGAAGAGACCCAGTACTTC CASSSQGREETQYF
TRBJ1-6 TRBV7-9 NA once TGTGCCAGCAGCTTAAACGGGCAGGGGTATTCACCCCTCCACTTT CASSLNGQGYSPLHF
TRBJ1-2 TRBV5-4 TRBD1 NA TGTGCCAGCAGCTCCGGGACAGGGGTCCGGGGGGGCTACACCTTC CASSSGTGVRGGYTF
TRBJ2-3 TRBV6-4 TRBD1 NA TGTGCCAGCAGTGACGGGACAGGGGGCACAGATACGCAGTATTTT CASSDGTGGTDTQYF
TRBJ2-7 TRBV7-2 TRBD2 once TGTGCCAGCAGCCCGCGGACTAGCGGGAGTGGGGAGCAGTACTTC CASSPRTSGSGEQYF
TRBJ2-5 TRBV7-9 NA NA TGTGCCAGCAGCTTAATCCCGAGTGAGACCCAGTACTTC CASSLIPSETQYF
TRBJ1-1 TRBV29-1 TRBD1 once TGCAGCGTCGTACAGGGGAGTTACACTGAAGCTTTCTTT CSVVQGSYTEAFF
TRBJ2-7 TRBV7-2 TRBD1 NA TGTGCCAGCAGCTTATATCCGAGACAGGGGAAACCCTCCTACGAGCAGTACTTC CASSLYPRQGKPSYEQYF
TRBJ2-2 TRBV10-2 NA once TGCGCCAGCAGGGAGGCCCGAGACTTCGGACTACCGCGGGGCACCGGGGAGCTGTTTTTT CASREARDFGLPRGTGELFF
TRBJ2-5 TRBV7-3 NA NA TGTGCCAGCAGCCCGGGGAGCGGGGAGACCCAGTACTTC CASSPGSGETQYF
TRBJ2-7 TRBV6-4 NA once TGTGCCAGCCGGTCCAGCTGGACAGACGTCGGCTACGAGCAGTACTTC CASRSSWTDVGYEQYF
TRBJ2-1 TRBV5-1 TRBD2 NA TGCGCCAGCAGCCGCACGGGGACTAGCGGGAGTGGAAATGAGCAGTTCTTC CASSRTGTSGSGNEQFF
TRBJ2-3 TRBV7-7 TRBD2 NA TGTGCCAGCAGCTTAGGAGGGACTAGCGTTGATACGCAGTATTTT CASSLGGTSVDTQYF
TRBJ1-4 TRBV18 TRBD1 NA TGTGCCAGCTCACCACGCGGTCAGGGGGACGAAAAACTGTTTTTT CASSPRGQGDEKLFF
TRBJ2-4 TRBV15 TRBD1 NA TGTGCCACCAGCAGAGTTCAGGGGGCAGTCGACATTCAGTACTTC CATSRVQGAVDIQYF